The 12 T cell receptor beta chains listed next were all sequenced from one sample in a study of radiation and T cells in renal cell carcinoma. Sequenced by immunoSEQ multiplex PCR; TCRdb stores in-frame clones only, minus some. The sample lists some 100,000 clones; under 90% were seen once. As for time point: baseline pretreatment blood. Treatment given: 15 Gy SBRT to primary tumor, nephrectomy 4 weeks later. The specimen comprised blood, sampled from a patient whose treatment included radiotherapy and nephrectomy. Receptor source: a man aged 60 to 69 with renal cell carcinoma.

A single count supports this clone. The gene calls are TRBV5-1 and TRBJ2-1, with 12 bases lining up with TRBD2. Unmatched junction bases numbered 27, after V lost 4 bases and J lost 7 bases. The CDR3 has 22 residues. The germline gives CDR1 SGHRS, CDR2 YFSETQ. The CDR3 DNA reads TGCGCCAGCAGCCCACCGGGACAGGGGCGCAGGACTAGCGGGATAGGAAGGAATGAGCAGTTCTTC. Amino acids: CASSPPGQGRRTSGIGRNEQFF.

The chain recombines TRBV7-9 with TRBJ1-1; D gene uncertain. CDR1 is SEHNR and CDR2 is FQNEAQ in the germline V gene (reference sequence). This CDR3 contains 15 residues. V was shortened by 0 bases and J by 1 base, with 9 bases between the two germline ends. CDR3 DNA sequence: TGTGCCAGCAGCTTAGCGAACGCAGGGAACACTGAAGCTTTCTTT. The encoded protein is CASSLANAGNTEAFF.

As to this clone: This specimen includes other DNA sequences encoding the same CDR3. The gene calls are TRBV19 and TRBJ2-3; D not resolved. Germline values: CDR1 LNHDA, CDR2 SQIVND (reference sequence). The CDR3 is 13 residues long. With 3 bases removed from V and 1 base from J, the gap between germline ends came to 5 bases. CDR3 in amino acids: CASSIQGTDTQYF. The CDR3 bases are TGTGCCAGTAGTATCCAGGGCACAGATACGCAGTATTTT. The full variable domain, completed using reference TRBV19 and TRBJ2-3, is DGGITQSPKYLFRKEGQNVTLSCEQNLNHDAMYWYRQDPGQGLRLIYYSQIVNDFQKGDIAEGYSVSREKKESFPLTVTSAQKNPTAFYLCASSIQGTDTQYFGPGTRLTVL.

The genes are TRBV6-6 and TRBJ2-7, with a weak D call TRBD2 (6 bases). Germline V CDR1 and CDR2: MNHNY, SVGAGI (reference sequence). Trimming removed 6 bases from V and 6 bases from J, with 15 bases in between. This CDR3 has 13 amino acids. This CDR3 reads CASSHPSAREQYF. CDR3 nucleotides: TGTGCCAGCAGCCATCCTAGCGCGCGCGAGCAGTACTTC.

In this sample, this clone turned up once. The CDR3 sequence is CASSYFGAEAFF. As DNA, the CDR3 is TGTGCCAGCAGTTACTTCGGGGCTGAAGCTTTCTTT. The rearrangement links TRBV6-5 to TRBJ1-1; D ambiguous. Trimming stripped 1 base from V and 6 bases from J, with 6 bases between. CDR3 size: 12 residues. Germline CDR1 is MNHEY and CDR2 is SVGAGI.

The V gene is TRBV5-1, the J gene TRBJ2-7; D gene ambiguous. This CDR3 region has 13 residues. Looked up from germline, CDR1 is SGHRS and CDR2 is YFSETQ. The V gene lost 0 bases and the J gene lost 2 bases, with 6 bases spanning the gap. The CDR3 region is CASSLDLTYEQYF. Written as DNA, the CDR3 is TGCGCCAGCAGCTTGGACCTGACCTACGAGCAGTACTTC. The full variable domain, completed using reference TRBV5-1 and TRBJ2-7, is KAGVTQTPRYLIKTRGQQVTLSCSPISGHRSVSWYQQTPGQGLQFLFEYFSETQRNKGNFPGRFSGRQFSNSRSEMNVSTLELGDSALYLCASSLDLTYEQYFGPGTRLTVT.

This rearrangement joins TRBV5-6 to TRBJ2-3; D unresolved. The V and J ends lost 1 base and 5 bases respectively, with 23 bases between them. Per the germline V gene, CDR1 is SGHDT and CDR2 is YYEEEE. The length of the CDR3 is 18 residues. The CDR3 spells CASSLSRESLLWIDTQYF. The CDR3 bases are TGTGCCAGCAGCTTGTCCCGAGAGAGTTTGCTCTGGATAGATACGCAGTATTTT.

This clone was seen just once. V usage is TRBV6-1 and J usage is TRBJ1-5; a possible D gene is TRBD1 (6 bases). Trimming took 5 bases from V and 5 from J, leaving 10 bases between them. This CDR3 has 13 amino acids. The germline CDR1 and CDR2 sequences are MNHNS and SASEGT. CDR3 nucleotide sequence: TGTGCCAGCAGTTTACAGGGATATCAGCCCCAGCATTTT. Translation: CASSLQGYQPQHF.

The V call is TRBV21-1, the J call TRBJ2-2; no DNA check was done on the table's D call, TRBD1. TRBV21-1 is a pseudogene. This CDR3 has 17 residues. CDR3 in amino acids: CASSKQGERRFTGELFF. For the CDR3, the DNA is TGTGCCAGCAGCAAACAGGGGGAGAGGAGATTCACCGGGGAGCTGTTTTTT.

This clone appeared once. This chain connects TRBV7-2 to TRBJ2-3; D not certain. Trimming removed 6 bases at V and 3 bases at J, with 13 bases between. Germline V gene sequence: CDR1 SGHTA, CDR2 FQGNSA. The CDR3 is 14 residues long. The CDR3 DNA sequence: TGTGCCAGCAGACTCCGCTCGGTGACAGATACGCAGTATTTT. Translated, it gives CASRLRSVTDTQYF.

The chain carries TRBV7-3 and TRBJ1-5; TRBD1 might be the D (5 bases). There are 17 residues in the CDR3. Germline V gives CDR1 SGHTA, CDR2 FQGTGA. The ends were cut back, 4 bases at V and 10 bases at J, with 26 bases in the middle. CDR3 sequence reads: CASSYQPPGPRLHPQHF. Written as DNA, the CDR3 is TGTGCCAGCAGCTACCAGCCCCCGGGACCCCGGCTCCATCCCCAGCATTTT.

The chain is built from TRBV5-1 and TRBJ2-1; 10 positions agree with TRBD2. J lost 4 bases, V lost 3 bases, and 4 bases had no gene match. The CDR3 runs 15 residues. Germline CDR1 SGHRS, CDR2 YFSETQ. The CDR3 protein is CASSSTSGLYNEQFF. The CDR3 DNA is TGCGCCAGCAGCTCGACTAGCGGGCTATACAATGAGCAGTTCTTC. Full variable domain (remainder filled in from reference TRBV5-1 and TRBJ2-1): KAGVTQTPRYLIKTRGQQVTLSCSPISGHRSVSWYQQTPGQGLQFLFEYFSETQRNKGNFPGRFSGRQFSNSRSEMNVSTLELGDSALYLCASSSTSGLYNEQFFGPGTRLTVL.